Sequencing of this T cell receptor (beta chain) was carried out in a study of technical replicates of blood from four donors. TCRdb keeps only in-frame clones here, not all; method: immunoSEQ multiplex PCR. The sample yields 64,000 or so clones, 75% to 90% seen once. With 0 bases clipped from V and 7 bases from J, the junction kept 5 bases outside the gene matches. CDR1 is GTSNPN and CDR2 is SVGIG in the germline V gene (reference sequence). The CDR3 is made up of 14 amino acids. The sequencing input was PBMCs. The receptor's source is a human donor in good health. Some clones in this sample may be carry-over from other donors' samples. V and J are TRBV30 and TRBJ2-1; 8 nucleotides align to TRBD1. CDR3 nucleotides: TGTGCCTGGAGTGTCGGGACAGGAGGGAATGAGCAGTTCTTC. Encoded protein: CAWSVGTGGNEQFF.